A single sample is the source of the 5 T cell receptor beta chains below, sequenced in a study of cytomegalovirus exposure and HLA in healthy donors. PCR employed 60 Vbeta and 13 Jbeta primers. Assay used: immunoSEQ multiplex PCR; TCRdb lists only in-frame clones, some missing. The data contain some 270,000 clones, roughly 91% of them singletons. Sequenced material: PBMCs. These receptor sequences come from a girl aged 2 to 9 in good health and CMV-seronegative.

V is TRBV5-4 and J is TRBJ2-3; 10 bases align to TRBD2. Germline assignment: CDR1 SGHNT and CDR2 YYREEE (reference sequence). CDR3 size: 15 residues. With 5 bases clipped from V and 3 bases from J, the junction kept 6 bases outside the gene matches. The CDR3 nucleotides read TGTGCCAGCAGTCCAGCGGGGGGGCCTACAGATACGCAGTATTTT. Translated, it gives CASSPAGGPTDTQYF. The full variable domain, with the rest looked up from reference TRBV5-4 and TRBJ2-3, is ETGVTQSPTHLIKTRGQQVTLRCSSQSGHNTVSWYQQALGQGPQFIFQYYREEENGRGNFPPRFSGLQFPNYSSELNVNALELDDSALYLCASSPAGGPTDTQYFGPGTRLTVL.

CDR3 in amino acids: CAWSETSVYEQFF. The CDR3 region has the DNA TGTGCCTGGAGTGAGACTAGCGTCTATGAGCAGTTCTTC. This sequence joins TRBV30 and TRBJ2-1; 8 nucleotides align to TRBD2. The CDR3 consists of 13 residues. CDR1 and CDR2 (germline): GTSNPN, SVGIG (reference sequence). V gave up 1 base and J gave up 8 bases; unmatched junction bases: 4.

The V and J genes are TRBV7-8 and TRBJ2-7; perhaps TRBD1 as D (7 bases). Looked up from germline, CDR1 is SGHVS and CDR2 is FQNEAQ. There are 20 residues in the CDR3. Trimming removed 1 base at V and 1 base at J, with 26 bases between. In DNA, the CDR3 is TGTGCCAGCAGCTTAGACGGTGGAGGGGGCCGCCACCCCCAATCCTACGAGCAGTACTTC. It is translated as CASSLDGGGGRHPQSYEQYF.

This chain uses TRBV5-1 with TRBJ2-7; 11 nucleotides match TRBD2. The CDR3 length is 16 residues. The V and J ends lost 0 bases and 7 bases, in that order; junction bases with no gene match: 9. CDR1 and CDR2 from the germline V gene are SGHRS and YFSETQ. CDR3 region: CASSLGGTSGLREQYF. CDR3 in DNA: TGCGCCAGCAGCTTGGGAGGGACTAGCGGTTTACGGGAGCAGTACTTC.

This chain links TRBV27 with TRBJ2-5; 7 bases match TRBD2. The end of the DNA aligns better with TRBJ2-7, so the J call may be wrong. The V gene's germline CDR1 is MNHEY and CDR2 SMNVEV (reference sequence). CDR3 size: 13 residues. CDR3 nucleotide sequence: TGTGCCAGCAGTTACCGGGAGGACTACGAGCAGTACTTC. It encodes CASSYREDYEQYF.